A single sample is the source of the 4 T cell receptor beta chains below, sequenced in a study of graft-versus-host responses after intestinal transplantation. Measured with immunoSEQ multiplex PCR; TCRdb has only the in-frame clones, and not every one. The data contain tens of thousands of clones, roughly 91% of them singletons. Their antigen targets remain unknown. Sequencing used unstimulated CD8+ T cells sorted from spleen or lymph node cells, obtained before intestinal transplant. Receptors originate from a human donor who received an intestinal transplant.

The V call is TRBV2, the J call TRBJ1-3, with D possibly TRBD1 on 5 matching bases. V lost 6 bases and J lost 3, with 12 bases in between. The CDR3 totals 14 residues. The V gene's germline CDR1 is SNHLY and CDR2 FYNNEI. The CDR3 DNA is TGTGCCAGCAGGCGGGACGGTCATGGAAACACCATATATTTT. Its translation is CASRRDGHGNTIYF.

The chain carries TRBV27 and TRBJ2-3, with D maybe TRBD1 (5 bases). The CDR3 sequence is 15 residues long. Germline V gene data show CDR1 as MNHEY and CDR2 as SMNVEV (reference sequence). V was trimmed by 8 bases and J by 2 bases, leaving 17 bases between them. The CDR3 reads CASSPLDSYTDTQYF. DNA of the CDR3: TGTGCCAGCTCTCCCTTAGACAGCTACACAGATACGCAGTATTTT.

To note about this clone: At the DNA level, this CDR3 is encoded by other sequences in the same sample as well. The chain combines TRBV7-9 with TRBJ2-7; TRBD2 aligns across 7 bases. After removal of 1 base from V and 0 bases from J, the junction contained 6 bases not matched to a gene. This CDR3 has 16 amino acids. CDR1 is SEHNR, CDR2 FQNEAQ, per germline (reference sequence). In nucleotides, the CDR3 is TGTGCCAGCAGCTTAGATGGGGGGGAAAACTCCTACGAGCAGTACTTC. Protein product: CASSLDGGENSYEQYF.

The chain has TRBV6-6 and TRBJ2-1; 12 bases line up with TRBD1. CDR3 length: 13 residues. Trimming cost V 8 bases and J 10 bases; bases outside gene matches: 6. The germline V gene encodes CDR1 MNHNY and CDR2 SVGAGI (reference sequence). This CDR3 reads CASGTGGFGEQFF. DNA of the CDR3: TGTGCCAGCGGGACAGGGGGCTTTGGGGAGCAGTTCTTC.